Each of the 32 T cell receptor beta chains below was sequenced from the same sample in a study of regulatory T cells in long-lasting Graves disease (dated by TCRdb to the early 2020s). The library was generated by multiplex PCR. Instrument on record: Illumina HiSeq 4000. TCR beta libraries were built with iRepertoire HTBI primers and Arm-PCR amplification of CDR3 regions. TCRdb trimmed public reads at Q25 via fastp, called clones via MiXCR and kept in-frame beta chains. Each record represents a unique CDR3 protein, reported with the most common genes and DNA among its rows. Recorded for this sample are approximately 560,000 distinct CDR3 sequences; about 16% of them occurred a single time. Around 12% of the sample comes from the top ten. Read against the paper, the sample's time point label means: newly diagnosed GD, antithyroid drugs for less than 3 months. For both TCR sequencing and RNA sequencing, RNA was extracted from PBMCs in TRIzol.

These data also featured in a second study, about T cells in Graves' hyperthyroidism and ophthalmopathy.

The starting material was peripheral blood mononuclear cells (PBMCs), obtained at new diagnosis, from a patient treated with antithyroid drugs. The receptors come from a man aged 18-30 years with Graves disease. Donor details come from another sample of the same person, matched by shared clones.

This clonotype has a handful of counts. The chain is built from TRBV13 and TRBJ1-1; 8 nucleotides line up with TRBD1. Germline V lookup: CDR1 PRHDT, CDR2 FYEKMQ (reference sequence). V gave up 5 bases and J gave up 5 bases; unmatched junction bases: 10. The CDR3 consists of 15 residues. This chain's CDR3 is CASSEKTGGRTEAFF. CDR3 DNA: TGTGCCAGCAGCGAGAAAACAGGGGGGAGAACTGAAGCTTTCTTT.

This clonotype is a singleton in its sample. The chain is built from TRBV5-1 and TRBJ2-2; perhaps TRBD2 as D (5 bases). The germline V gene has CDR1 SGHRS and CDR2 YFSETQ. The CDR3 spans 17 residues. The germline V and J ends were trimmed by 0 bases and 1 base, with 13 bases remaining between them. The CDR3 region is CASSLGYPGMNTGELFF. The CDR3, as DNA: TGCGCCAGCAGCTTGGGGTATCCGGGAATGAACACCGGGGAGCTGTTTTTT.

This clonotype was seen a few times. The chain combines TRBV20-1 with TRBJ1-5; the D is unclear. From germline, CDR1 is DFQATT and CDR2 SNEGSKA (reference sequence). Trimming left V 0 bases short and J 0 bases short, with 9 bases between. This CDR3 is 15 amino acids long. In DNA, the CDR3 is TGCAGTGCTAGAGATATCGGGTCTAGCAATCAGCCCCAGCATTTT. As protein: CSARDIGSSNQPQHF.

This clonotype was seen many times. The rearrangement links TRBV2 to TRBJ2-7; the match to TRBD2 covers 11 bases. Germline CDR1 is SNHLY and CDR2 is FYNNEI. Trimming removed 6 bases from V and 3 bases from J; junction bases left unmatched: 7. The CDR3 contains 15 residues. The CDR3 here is CASRMTSGIGYEQYF. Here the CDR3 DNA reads TGTGCCAGCAGGATGACTAGCGGGATAGGCTACGAGCAGTACTTC.

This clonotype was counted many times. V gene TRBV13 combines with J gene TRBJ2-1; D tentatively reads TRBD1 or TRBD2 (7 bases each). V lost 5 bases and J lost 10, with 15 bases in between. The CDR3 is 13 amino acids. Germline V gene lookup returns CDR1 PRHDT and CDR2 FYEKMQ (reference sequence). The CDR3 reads CASSQGGPGEQFF. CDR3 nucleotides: TGTGCCAGCAGCCAGGGGGGGCCAGGAGAGCAGTTCTTC.

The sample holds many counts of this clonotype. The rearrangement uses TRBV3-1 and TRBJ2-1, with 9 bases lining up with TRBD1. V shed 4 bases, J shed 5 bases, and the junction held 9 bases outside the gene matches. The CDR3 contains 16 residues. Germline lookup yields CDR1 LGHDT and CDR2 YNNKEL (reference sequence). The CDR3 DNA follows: TGTGCCAGCAGCCCAAGGATGGGACAGGGACACAATGAGCAGTTCTTC. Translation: CASSPRMGQGHNEQFF.

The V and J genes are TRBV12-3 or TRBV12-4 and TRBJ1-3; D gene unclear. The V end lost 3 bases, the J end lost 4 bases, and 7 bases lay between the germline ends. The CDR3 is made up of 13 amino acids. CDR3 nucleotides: TGTGCCAGCAGTTTGTGGCAGGGAAACACCATATATTTT. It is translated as CASSLWQGNTIYF.

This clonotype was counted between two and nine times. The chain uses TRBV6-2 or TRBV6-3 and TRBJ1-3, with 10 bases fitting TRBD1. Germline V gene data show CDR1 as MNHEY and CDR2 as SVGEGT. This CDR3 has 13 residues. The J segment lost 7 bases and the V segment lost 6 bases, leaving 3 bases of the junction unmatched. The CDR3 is CASSGTGENTIYF. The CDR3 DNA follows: TGTGCCAGCAGCGGGACAGGGGAGAACACCATATATTTT.

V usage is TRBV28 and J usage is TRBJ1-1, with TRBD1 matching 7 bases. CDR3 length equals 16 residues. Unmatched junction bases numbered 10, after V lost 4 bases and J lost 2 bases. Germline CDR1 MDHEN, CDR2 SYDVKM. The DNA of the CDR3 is TGTGCCAGCAGTTACGAGACAGGGTGGAAAAACACTGAAGCTTTCTTT. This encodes CASSYETGWKNTEAFF.

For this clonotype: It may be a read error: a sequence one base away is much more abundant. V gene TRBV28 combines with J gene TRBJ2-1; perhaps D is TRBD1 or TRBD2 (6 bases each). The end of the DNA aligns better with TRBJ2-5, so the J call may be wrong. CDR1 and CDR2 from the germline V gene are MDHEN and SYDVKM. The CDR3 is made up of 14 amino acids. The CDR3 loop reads CASSPGAALETQYF. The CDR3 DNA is TGTGCCAGCAGCCCGGGGGCGGCCCTGGAGACCCAGTACTTC.

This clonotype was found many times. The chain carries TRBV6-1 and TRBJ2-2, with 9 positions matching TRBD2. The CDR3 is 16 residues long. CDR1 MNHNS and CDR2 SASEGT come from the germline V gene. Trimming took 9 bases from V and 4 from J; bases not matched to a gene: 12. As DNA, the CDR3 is TGTGCCAGACTATTAACGCGGGAGGGCCTCACCGGGGAGCTGTTTTTT. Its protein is CARLLTREGLTGELFF.

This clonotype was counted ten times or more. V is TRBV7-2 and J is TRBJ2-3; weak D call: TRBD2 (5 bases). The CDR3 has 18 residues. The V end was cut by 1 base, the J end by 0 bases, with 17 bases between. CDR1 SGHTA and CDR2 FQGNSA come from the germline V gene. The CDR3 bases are TGTGCCAGCAGCTTAGGGCCCGTCGGCGGGTTTAGCACAGATACGCAGTATTTT. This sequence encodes CASSLGPVGGFSTDTQYF.

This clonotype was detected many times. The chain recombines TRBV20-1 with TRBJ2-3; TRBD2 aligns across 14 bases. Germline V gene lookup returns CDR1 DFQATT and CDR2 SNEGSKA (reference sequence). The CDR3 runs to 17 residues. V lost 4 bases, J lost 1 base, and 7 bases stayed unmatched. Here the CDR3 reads CSATRTSGRRGTDTQYF. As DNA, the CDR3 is TGCAGTGCTACGCGGACTAGCGGGAGGAGGGGCACAGATACGCAGTATTTT.

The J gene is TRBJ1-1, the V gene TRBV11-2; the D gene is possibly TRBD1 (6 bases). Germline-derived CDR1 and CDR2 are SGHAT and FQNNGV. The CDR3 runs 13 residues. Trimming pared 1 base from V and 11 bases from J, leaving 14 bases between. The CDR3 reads CASSLGGLGDAFF. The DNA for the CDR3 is TGTGCCAGCAGCTTAGGGGGGCTCGGGGACGCTTTCTTT. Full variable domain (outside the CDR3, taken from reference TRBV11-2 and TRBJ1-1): EAGVAQSPRYKIIEKRQSVAFWCNPISGHATLYWYQQILGQGPKLLIQFQNNGVVDDSQLPKDRFSAERLKGVDSTLKIQPAKLEDSAVYLCASSLGGLGDAFFGQGTRLTVV.

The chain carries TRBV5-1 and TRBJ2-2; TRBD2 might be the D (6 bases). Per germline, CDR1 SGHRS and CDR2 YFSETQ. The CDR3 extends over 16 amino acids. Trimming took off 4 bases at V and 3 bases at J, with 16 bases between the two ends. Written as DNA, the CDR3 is TGCGCCAGCAGCCTGGGTGGCGGGGCTTACACCGGGGAGCTGTTTTTT. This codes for CASSLGGGAYTGELFF.

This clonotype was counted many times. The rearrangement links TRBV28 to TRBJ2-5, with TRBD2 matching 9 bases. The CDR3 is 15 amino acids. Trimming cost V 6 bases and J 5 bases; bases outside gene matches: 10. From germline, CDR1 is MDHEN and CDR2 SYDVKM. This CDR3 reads CASSPPSGNRETQYF. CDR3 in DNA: TGTGCCAGCAGCCCCCCTAGCGGGAATAGGGAGACCCAGTACTTC.

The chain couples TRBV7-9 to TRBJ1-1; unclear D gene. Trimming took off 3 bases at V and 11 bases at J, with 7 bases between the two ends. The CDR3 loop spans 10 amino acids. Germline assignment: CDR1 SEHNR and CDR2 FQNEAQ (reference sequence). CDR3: CASSLESAFF. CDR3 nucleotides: TGTGCCAGCAGCTTGGAGTCGGCTTTCTTT.

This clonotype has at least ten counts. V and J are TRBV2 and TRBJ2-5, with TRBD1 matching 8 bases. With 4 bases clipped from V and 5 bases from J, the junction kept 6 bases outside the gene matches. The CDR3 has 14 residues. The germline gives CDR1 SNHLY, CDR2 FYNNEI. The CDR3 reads CASSGTGSGETQYF. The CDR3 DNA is TGTGCCAGCAGTGGGACAGGGTCAGGGGAGACCCAGTACTTC.

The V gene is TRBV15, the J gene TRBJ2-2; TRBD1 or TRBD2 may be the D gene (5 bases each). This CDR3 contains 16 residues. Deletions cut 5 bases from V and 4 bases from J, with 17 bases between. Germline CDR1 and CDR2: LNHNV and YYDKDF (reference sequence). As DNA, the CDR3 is TGTGCCACCAGCGGGGGTCCATCACCCCTCACCGGGGAGCTGTTTTTT. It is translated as CATSGGPSPLTGELFF.

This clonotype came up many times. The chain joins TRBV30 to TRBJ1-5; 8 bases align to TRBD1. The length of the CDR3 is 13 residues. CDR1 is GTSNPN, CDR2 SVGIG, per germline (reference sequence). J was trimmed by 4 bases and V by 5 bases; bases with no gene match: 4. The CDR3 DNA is TGTGCCTGGTGCAGGGGGCCTAATCAGCCCCAGCATTTT. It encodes CAWCRGPNQPQHF.

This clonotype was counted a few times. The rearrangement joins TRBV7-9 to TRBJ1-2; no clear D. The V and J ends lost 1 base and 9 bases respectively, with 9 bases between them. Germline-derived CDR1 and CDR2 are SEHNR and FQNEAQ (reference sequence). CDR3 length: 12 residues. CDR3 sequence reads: CASSLEGRSYTF. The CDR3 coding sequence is TGTGCCAGCAGCTTAGAGGGTCGGAGCTACACCTTC.

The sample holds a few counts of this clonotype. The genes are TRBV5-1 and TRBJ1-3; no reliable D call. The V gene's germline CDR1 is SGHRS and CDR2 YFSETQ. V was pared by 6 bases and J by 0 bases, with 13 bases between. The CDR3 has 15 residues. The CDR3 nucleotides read TGCGCCAGCACTATCGGGTCGGGCTCTGGAAACACCATATATTTT. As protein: CASTIGSGSGNTIYF.

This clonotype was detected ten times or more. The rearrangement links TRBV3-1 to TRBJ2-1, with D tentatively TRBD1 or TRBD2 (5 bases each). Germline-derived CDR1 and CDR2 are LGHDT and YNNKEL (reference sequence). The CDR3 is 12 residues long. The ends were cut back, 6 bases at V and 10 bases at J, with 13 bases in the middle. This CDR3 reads CASSRLGAEQFF. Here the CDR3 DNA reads TGTGCCAGCAGTCGGCTCGGGGCGGAGCAGTTCTTC.

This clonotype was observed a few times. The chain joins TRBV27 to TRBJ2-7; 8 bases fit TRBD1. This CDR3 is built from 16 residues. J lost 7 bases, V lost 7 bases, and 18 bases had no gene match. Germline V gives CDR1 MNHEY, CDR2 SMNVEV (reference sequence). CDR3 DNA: TGTGCCAGCAAACGACCCACTAAGACAGGGGCGGAAGAGCAGTACTTC. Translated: CASKRPTKTGAEEQYF.

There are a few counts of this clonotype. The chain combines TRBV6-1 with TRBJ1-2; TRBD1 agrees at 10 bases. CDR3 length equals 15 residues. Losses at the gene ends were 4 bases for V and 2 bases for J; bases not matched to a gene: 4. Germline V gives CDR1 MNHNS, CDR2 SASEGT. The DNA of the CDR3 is TGTGCCAGCAGTGCCTGGGACAGGGGAAACTATGGCTACACCTTC. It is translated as CASSAWDRGNYGYTF.

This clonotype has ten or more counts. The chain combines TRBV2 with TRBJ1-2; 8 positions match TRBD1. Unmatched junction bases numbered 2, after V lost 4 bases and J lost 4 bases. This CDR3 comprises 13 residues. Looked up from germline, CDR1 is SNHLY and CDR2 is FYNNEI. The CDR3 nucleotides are TGTGCCAGCAGTGCAGGGGGCGGCTATGGCTACACCTTC. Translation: CASSAGGGYGYTF.

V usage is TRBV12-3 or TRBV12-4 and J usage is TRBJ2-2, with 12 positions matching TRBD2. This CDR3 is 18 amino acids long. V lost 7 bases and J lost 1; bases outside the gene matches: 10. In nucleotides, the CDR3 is TGTGCCAGCATTACTTCACCGGGACTAGCGGGGAACACCGGGGAGCTGTTTTTT. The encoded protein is CASITSPGLAGNTGELFF.

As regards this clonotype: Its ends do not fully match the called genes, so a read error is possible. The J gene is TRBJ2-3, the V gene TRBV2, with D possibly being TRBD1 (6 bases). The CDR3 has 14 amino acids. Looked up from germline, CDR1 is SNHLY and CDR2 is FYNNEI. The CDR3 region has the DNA TGTGCCATCAGTCCCGGGACAAGAGCAGATACGCAGTATTTT. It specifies CAISPGTRADTQYF.

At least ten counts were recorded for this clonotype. In nucleotides, the CDR3 is TGTGCCAGCAGTTACTTTTCGGGCTGGGACAGCCTCTACGAGCAGTACTTC. This translates into CASSYFSGWDSLYEQYF. The chain recombines TRBV6-2 or TRBV6-3 with TRBJ2-7; 7 bases match TRBD1. Losses at the gene ends were 1 base for V and 3 bases for J; bases not matched to a gene: 12. Germline values: CDR1 MNHEY, CDR2 SVGEGT. The CDR3 sequence is 17 residues long.

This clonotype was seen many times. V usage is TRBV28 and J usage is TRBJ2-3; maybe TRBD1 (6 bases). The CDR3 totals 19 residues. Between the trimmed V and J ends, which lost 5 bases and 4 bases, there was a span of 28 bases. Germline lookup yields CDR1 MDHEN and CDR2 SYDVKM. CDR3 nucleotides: TGTGCCAGCAGTACCTCATGGACAGAACTCACGGACATCGCAGATACGCAGTATTTT. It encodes CASSTSWTELTDIADTQYF.

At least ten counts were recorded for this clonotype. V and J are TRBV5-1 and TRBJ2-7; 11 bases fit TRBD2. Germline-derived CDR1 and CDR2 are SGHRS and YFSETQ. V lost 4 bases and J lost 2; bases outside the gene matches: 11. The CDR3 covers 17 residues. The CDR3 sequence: CASSHRPGLADTYEQYF. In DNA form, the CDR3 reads TGCGCCAGCAGCCATAGACCGGGACTAGCGGATACCTACGAGCAGTACTTC.

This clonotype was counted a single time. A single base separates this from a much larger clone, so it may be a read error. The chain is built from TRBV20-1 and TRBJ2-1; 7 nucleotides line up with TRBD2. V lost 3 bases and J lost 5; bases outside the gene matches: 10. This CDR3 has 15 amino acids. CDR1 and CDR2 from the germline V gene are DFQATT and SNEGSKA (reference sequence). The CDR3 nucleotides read TGCAGTGCTAGGATCGGCGGGGGTAGTGACAATGAGCAGTTCTTC. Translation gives CSARIGGGSDNEQFF.